The 13 T cell receptor beta chains in this list originate from one sample, sequenced in a study of blood T cell repertoires in COVID-19 (dated by TCRdb to 2018 to 2020). Libraries were built with the immunoSEQ multiplex PCR assay. The clones in this table, taken by TCRdb from immuneACCESS, are in-frame only. Not every clone is retained; where verified, under half of the shortfall comes from an unresolved V gene, and the cause of the rest is unknown. Counted in this sample were about 92,000 clones; around 86% of them appeared once. Approximately 15% of the sample is taken by the ten largest. The sample was peripheral blood. The receptors come from an elderly woman with active or convalescent COVID-19.

V gene TRBV27 combines with J gene TRBJ2-6; D is ambiguous. Trimming left V 6 bases short and J 0 bases short, with 12 bases between. Germline CDR1 MNHEY, CDR2 SMNVEV (reference sequence). The CDR3 totals 16 residues. CDR3 in DNA: TGTGCCAGCAGCCTTATTCCGGGCTCTGGGGCCAACGTCCTGACTTTC. Translated, it gives CASSLIPGSGANVLTF.

The V call is TRBV28, the J call TRBJ1-5, with 7 bases lining up with TRBD1. The V gene's germline CDR1 is MDHEN and CDR2 SYDVKM. The CDR3 consists of 16 residues. After removal of 11 bases from V and 2 bases from J, the junction contained 15 bases not matched to a gene. CDR3 protein: CAGDRDSRAGNQPQHF. DNA for the CDR3: TGTGCCGGCGACAGGGATTCAAGGGCGGGCAATCAGCCCCAGCATTTT.

The CDR3 here is CASSLGLEATNEKLFF. For the CDR3, the DNA is TGCGCCAGCAGCCTGGGACTAGAAGCAACTAATGAAAAACTGTTTTTT. This chain uses TRBV5-1 with TRBJ1-4; TRBD1 is a possible D gene (5 bases). The CDR3 runs to 16 residues. Germline V gene sequence: CDR1 SGHRS, CDR2 YFSETQ. Deletions cut 4 bases from V and 0 bases from J, with 13 bases between. The entire variable domain, with the rest obtained from reference TRBV5-1 and TRBJ1-4, is as follows: KAGVTQTPRYLIKTRGQQVTLSCSPISGHRSVSWYQQTPGQGLQFLFEYFSETQRNKGNFPGRFSGRQFSNSRSEMNVSTLELGDSALYLCASSLGLEATNEKLFFGSGTQLSVL.

This clone was counted a single time. The chain employs TRBV27 and TRBJ2-2; D unclear. This CDR3 comprises 14 residues. The germline CDR1 and CDR2 sequences are MNHEY and SMNVEV (reference sequence). Trimming shortened V by 3 bases and J by 4 bases, and 9 bases separated the two germline ends. Written as DNA, the CDR3 is TGTGCCAGCAGTTTTGTTCCCAGCACCGGGGAGCTGTTTTTT. Residues: CASSFVPSTGELFF.

The V gene is TRBV7-2, the J gene TRBJ1-3, with 8 bases identical to TRBD1. V shed 3 bases, J shed 4 bases, and the junction held 2 bases outside the gene matches. The CDR3 has 14 residues. The germline V gene encodes CDR1 SGHTA and CDR2 FQGNSA. CDR3 loop: CASSLTGAGNTIYF. Written as DNA, the CDR3 is TGTGCCAGCAGCTTGACAGGGGCCGGAAACACCATATATTTT.

This chain joins TRBV28 and TRBJ1-1; D is possibly TRBD1 (6 bases). CDR3 size: 12 residues. Trimming took off 1 base at V and 13 bases at J, with 13 bases between the two ends. Germline values: CDR1 MDHEN, CDR2 SYDVKM. The DNA for the CDR3 is TGTGCCAGCAGTTTATTGGCAGGGGTGCTTTTCTTT. Translation gives CASSLLAGVLFF. Filled out from reference TRBV28 and TRBJ1-1, the complete variable domain reads DVKVTQSSRYLVKRTGEKVFLECVQDMDHENMFWYRQDPGLGLRLIYFSYDVKMKEKGDIPEGYSVSREKKERFSLILESASTNQTSMYLCASSLLAGVLFFGQGTRLTVV.

The chain is built from TRBV6-1 and TRBJ1-2; unclear D gene. Germline assignment: CDR1 MNHNS and CDR2 SASEGT. The germline V and J ends were trimmed by 2 bases and 8 bases, with 12 bases remaining between them. The CDR3 extends over 13 amino acids. The CDR3 is CASSELRVDGYTF. The CDR3, as DNA: TGTGCCAGCAGTGAATTGAGGGTGGACGGCTACACCTTC.

The chain uses TRBV3-1 (or the pseudogene TRBV3-2) and TRBJ2-1; 7 nucleotides align to TRBD2. The V and J ends lost 4 bases and 4 bases, in that order; junction bases with no gene match: 10. CDR3 length: 16 amino acids. Germline-derived CDR1 and CDR2 are LGHDT and YNNKEL (reference sequence). The CDR3 loop reads CASSRGSLANYNEQFF. The CDR3 DNA is TGTGCCAGCAGCCGGGGTTCACTAGCGAATTACAATGAGCAGTTCTTC.

The sample holds a few counts of this clone. The rearrangement joins TRBV30 to TRBJ1-2; D uncertain. The germline CDR1 and CDR2 sequences are GTSNPN and SVGIG (reference sequence). The length of the CDR3 is 13 residues. Trimming took off 0 bases at V and 3 bases at J, with 8 bases between the two ends. CDR3 DNA sequence: TGTGCCTGGAGTGTGGCGCAGGACTATGGCTACACCTTC. Protein sequence: CAWSVAQDYGYTF.

V gene TRBV19 combines with J gene TRBJ1-1; D is uncertain. Per germline, CDR1 LNHDA and CDR2 SQIVND (reference sequence). This CDR3 contains 14 residues. V was clipped by 5 bases and J by 6 bases, with 16 bases between them. DNA of the CDR3: TGTGCCAGTAGTGCCCGAGCGGGCAACGCTGAAGCTTTCTTT. This encodes CASSARAGNAEAFF.

The chain employs TRBV11-2 and TRBJ2-7; 8 bases fit TRBD1. The CDR3 loop spans 16 amino acids. V trimming: 1 base; J trimming: 7 bases; junction bases outside the gene matches: 12. Germline CDR1 and CDR2: SGHAT and FQNNGV. DNA of the CDR3: TGTGCCAGCAGCTTAGGTTTTGCGCAGGGGGCGAAAGAGCAGTACTTC. Translated: CASSLGFAQGAKEQYF.

V gene TRBV11-3 combines with J gene TRBJ2-1; 10 nucleotides agree with TRBD2. CDR3 length: 14 amino acids. Germline CDR1 SGHNT, CDR2 YENEEA. The J segment lost 8 bases and the V segment lost 5 bases, leaving 6 bases of the junction unmatched. The CDR3 is CASSPRGTSDEQFF. The CDR3 region has the DNA TGTGCCAGCAGCCCCAGAGGGACTAGCGATGAGCAGTTCTTC.

This clone was detected once. The chain links TRBV28 to TRBJ1-3, with TRBD1 matching over 9 bases. Trimming removed 6 bases from V and 1 base from J; junction bases left unmatched: 7. This CDR3 has 16 amino acids. The germline V gene encodes CDR1 MDHEN and CDR2 SYDVKM. DNA for the CDR3: TGTGCCAGCAGCGCCACTGGACAGGGGTCTGGAAACACCATATATTTT. This encodes CASSATGQGSGNTIYF.